A single sample gave rise to the 5 T cell receptor beta chains below, sequenced in a study of vaccination and CD4 T cells after COVID-19. Oncomine TCR Beta short-read sequencing was applied to DNA from cultured CD4+ T cells. A single record per CDR3 protein comes from TCRdb applying MiXCR to the PCR reads. The profile shows around 25,000 distinct CDR3 sequences, under 55% of them singletons. No antigen is known for these receptors. Time point here: late sampling 161 to 241 days after vaccination in three convalescent patients. Treatment reported: roughly 11-day PBMC culture with coronavirus spike peptide pools or control peptides (ViraFEST assay). The specimen comprised CD4+ T cells from blood, cultured in vitro, sampled about 7 months after SARS-CoV-2 vaccination. Every receptor here comes from a human donor who had recovered from COVID-19.

The V call is TRBV7-7, the J call TRBJ2-1; the D is unclear. The CDR3 extends over 13 amino acids. The germline CDR1 and CDR2 sequences are SSHAT and FNYEAQ (reference sequence). Trimming removed 5 bases from V and 4 bases from J, with 9 bases in between. The CDR3 reads CASSLGTYNEQFF. The CDR3 region has the DNA TGTGCCAGCAGCCTAGGAACTTACAATGAGCAGTTCTTC.

The rearrangement uses TRBV20-1 and TRBJ1-1; D is ambiguous. This CDR3 is 13 amino acids long. Looked up from germline, CDR1 is DFQATT and CDR2 is SNEGSKA (reference sequence). V shed 7 bases and J shed 1 base, with 13 bases lying between them. Written as DNA, the CDR3 is TGCAGTGGCAGGAATCCGGCGAACACTGAAGCTTTCTTT. The encoded protein is CSGRNPANTEAFF.

This chain links TRBV19 with TRBJ2-5; D remains ambiguous. V dropped 3 bases and J dropped 4 bases, with 18 bases sitting between them. The CDR3 length is 16 residues. Germline values: CDR1 LNHDA, CDR2 SQIVND (reference sequence). CDR3 DNA: TGTGCCAGTAGTATGTGGACCGGTTCCAAGGGAGAGACCCAGTACTTC. Its protein product is CASSMWTGSKGETQYF.

V is TRBV28 and J is TRBJ1-1; possibly TRBD1 for D (5 bases). CDR3 length: 17 amino acids. Germline CDR1 and CDR2: MDHEN and SYDVKM. Trimming took off 5 bases at V and 1 base at J, with 20 bases between the two ends. CDR3 sequence: CASSILPGRSGNTEAFF. The CDR3 nucleotides read TGTGCCAGCAGTATCCTTCCGGGACGGAGCGGGAACACTGAAGCTTTCTTT. Combining the CDR3 with reference TRBV28 and TRBJ1-1 gives the whole variable domain DVKVTQSSRYLVKRTGEKVFLECVQDMDHENMFWYRQDPGLGLRLIYFSYDVKMKEKGDIPEGYSVSREKKERFSLILESASTNQTSMYLCASSILPGRSGNTEAFFGQGTRLTVV.

This clonotype was observed a few times. This chain joins TRBV7-2 and TRBJ2-1, with TRBD2 matching 9 bases. Germline-derived CDR1 and CDR2 are SGHTA and FQGNSA. This CDR3 has 18 amino acids. V lost 5 bases to trimming and J lost 3 bases; unmatched junction nucleotides: 14. The CDR3 sequence: CASSPSVGSGRYYNEQFF. The CDR3 DNA reads TGTGCCAGCAGCCCATCGGTTGGTAGCGGGAGATACTACAATGAGCAGTTCTTC. The whole variable domain, remainder taken from reference TRBV7-2 and TRBJ2-1, is GAGVSQSPSNKVTEKGKDVELRCDPISGHTALYWYRQSLGQGLEFLIYFQGNSAPDKSGLPSDRFSAERTGGSVSTLTIQRTQQEDSAVYLCASSPSVGSGRYYNEQFFGPGTRLTVL.